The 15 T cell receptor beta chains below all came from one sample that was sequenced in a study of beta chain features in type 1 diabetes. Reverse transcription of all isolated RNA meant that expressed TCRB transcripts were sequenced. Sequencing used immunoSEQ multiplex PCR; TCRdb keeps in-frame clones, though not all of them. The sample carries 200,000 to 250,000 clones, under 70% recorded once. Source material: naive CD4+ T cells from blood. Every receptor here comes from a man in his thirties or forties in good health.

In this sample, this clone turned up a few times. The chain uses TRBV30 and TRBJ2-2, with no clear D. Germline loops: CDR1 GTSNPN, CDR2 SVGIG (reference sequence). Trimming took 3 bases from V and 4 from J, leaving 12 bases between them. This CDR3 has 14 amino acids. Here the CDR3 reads CAWSLWAGTGELFF. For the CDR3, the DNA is TGTGCCTGGAGCTTGTGGGCTGGCACCGGGGAGCTGTTTTTT.

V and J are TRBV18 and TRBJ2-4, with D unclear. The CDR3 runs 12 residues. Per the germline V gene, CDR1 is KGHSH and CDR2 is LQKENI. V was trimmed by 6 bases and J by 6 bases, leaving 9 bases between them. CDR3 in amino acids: CASSPAGNIQYF. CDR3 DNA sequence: TGTGCCAGCTCCCCCGCTGGAAACATTCAGTACTTC.

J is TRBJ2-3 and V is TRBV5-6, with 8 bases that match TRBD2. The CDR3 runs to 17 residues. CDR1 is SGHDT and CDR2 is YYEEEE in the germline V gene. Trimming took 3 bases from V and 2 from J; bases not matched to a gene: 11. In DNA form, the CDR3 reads TGTGCCAGCAGCTCCAGGACAGCGGGGGTCTTCACAGATACGCAGTATTTT. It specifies CASSSRTAGVFTDTQYF. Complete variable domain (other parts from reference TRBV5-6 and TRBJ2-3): DAGVTQSPTHLIKTRGQQVTLRCSPKSGHDTVSWYQQALGQGPQFIFQYYEEEERQRGNFPDRFSGHQFPNYSSELNVNALLLGDSALYLCASSSRTAGVFTDTQYFGPGTRLTVL.

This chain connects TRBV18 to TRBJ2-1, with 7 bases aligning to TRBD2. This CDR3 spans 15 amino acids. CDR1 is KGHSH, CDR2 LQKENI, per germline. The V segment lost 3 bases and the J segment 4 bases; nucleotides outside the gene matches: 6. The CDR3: CASSPGLAAYNEQFF. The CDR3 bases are TGTGCCAGCTCACCTGGGCTAGCGGCTTACAATGAGCAGTTCTTC. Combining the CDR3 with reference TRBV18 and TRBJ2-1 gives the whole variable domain NAGVMQNPRHLVRRRGQEARLRCSPMKGHSHVYWYRQLPEEGLKFMVYLQKENIIDESGMPKERFSAEFPKEGPSILRIQQVVRGDSAAYFCASSPGLAAYNEQFFGPGTRLTVL.

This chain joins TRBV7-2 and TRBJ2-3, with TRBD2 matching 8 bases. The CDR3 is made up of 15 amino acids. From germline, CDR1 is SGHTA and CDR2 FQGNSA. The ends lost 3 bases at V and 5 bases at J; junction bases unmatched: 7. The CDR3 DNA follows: TGTGCCAGCAGCTTCCCAGCGGGAGCGGTAGATACGCAGTATTTT. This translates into CASSFPAGAVDTQYF.

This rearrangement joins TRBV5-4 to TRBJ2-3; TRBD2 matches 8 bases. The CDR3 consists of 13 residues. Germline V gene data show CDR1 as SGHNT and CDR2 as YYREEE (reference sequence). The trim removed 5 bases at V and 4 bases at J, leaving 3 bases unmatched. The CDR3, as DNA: TGTGCCAGCAGTACGCGGGGGGCAGATACGCAGTATTTT. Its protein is CASSTRGADTQYF.

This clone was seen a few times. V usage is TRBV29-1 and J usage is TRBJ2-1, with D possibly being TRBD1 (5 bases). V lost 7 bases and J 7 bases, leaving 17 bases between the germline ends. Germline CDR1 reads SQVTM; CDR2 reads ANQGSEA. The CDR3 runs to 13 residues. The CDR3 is CSALAQGRNEQFF. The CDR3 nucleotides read TGCAGCGCGTTGGCGCAGGGTAGGAATGAGCAGTTCTTC.

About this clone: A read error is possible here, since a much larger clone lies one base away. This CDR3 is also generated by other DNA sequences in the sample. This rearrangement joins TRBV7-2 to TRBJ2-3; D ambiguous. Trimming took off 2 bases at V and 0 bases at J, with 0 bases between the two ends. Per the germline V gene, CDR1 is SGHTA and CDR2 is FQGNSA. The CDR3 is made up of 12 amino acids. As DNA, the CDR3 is TGTGCCAGCAGCTTAAGCACAGATACGCAGTATTTT. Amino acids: CASSLSTDTQYF.

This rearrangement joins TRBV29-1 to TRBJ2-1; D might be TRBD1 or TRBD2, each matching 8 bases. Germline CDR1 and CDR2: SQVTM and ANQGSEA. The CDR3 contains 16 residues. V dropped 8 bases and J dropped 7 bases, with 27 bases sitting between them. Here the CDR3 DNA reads TGCAGCTCCGGGAGGGGACCCTGGACAGGGAGGAATGAGCAGTTCTTC. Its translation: CSSGRGPWTGRNEQFF.

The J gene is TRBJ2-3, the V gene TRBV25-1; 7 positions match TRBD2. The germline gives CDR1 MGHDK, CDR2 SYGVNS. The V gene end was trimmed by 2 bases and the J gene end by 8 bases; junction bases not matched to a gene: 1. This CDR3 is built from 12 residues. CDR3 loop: CASSETGGTQYF. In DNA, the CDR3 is TGTGCCAGCAGTGAAACGGGGGGTACGCAGTATTTT.

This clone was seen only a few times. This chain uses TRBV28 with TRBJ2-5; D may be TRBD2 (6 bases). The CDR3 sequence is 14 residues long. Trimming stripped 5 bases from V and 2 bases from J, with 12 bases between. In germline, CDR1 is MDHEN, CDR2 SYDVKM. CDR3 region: CASSPPGLQETQYF. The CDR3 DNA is TGTGCCAGCAGTCCGCCGGGACTTCAAGAGACCCAGTACTTC.

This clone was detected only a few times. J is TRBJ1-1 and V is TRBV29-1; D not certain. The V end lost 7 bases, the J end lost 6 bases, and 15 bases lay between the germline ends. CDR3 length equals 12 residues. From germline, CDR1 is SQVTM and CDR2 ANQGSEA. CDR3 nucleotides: TGCAGCGCCTGTACTTCGGGTGCTGAAGCTTTCTTT. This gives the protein CSACTSGAEAFF.

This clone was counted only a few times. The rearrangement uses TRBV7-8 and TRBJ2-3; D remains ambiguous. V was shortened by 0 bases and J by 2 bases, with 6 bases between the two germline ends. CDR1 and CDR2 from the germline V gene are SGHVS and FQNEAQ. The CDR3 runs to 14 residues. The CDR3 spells CASSLAGLTDTQYF. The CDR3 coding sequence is TGTGCCAGCAGCTTAGCAGGGCTCACAGATACGCAGTATTTT.

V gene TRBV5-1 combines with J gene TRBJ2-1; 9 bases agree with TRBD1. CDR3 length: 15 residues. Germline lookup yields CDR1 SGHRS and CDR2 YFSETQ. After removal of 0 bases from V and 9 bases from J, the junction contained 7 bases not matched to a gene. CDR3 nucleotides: TGCGCCAGCAGCTTGGACGGGACAGGGATAAGTGAGCAGTTCTTC. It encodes CASSLDGTGISEQFF.

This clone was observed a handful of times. The CDR3 here is CASSWSTGTSVYNEQFF. In DNA, the CDR3 is TGTGCCAGCAGCTGGTCCACCGGGACTAGCGTTTACAATGAGCAGTTCTTC. The chain joins TRBV5-6 to TRBJ2-1; 10 bases match TRBD2. Germline V gene lookup returns CDR1 SGHDT and CDR2 YYEEEE. CDR3 size: 17 residues. V shed 3 bases and J 4 bases; nucleotides not matched to a gene: 10.